Reported below is one TCR beta chain. This sample is part of a study of blood T cell repertoires in COVID-19. Study in general: COVID-19 samples from acute and convalescent phases originated in the United States, Italy and Spain. PBMCs, B-cell-depleted T cells, or T cells were the source of the cDNA or gDNA that made up the material.

Per germline, CDR1 LGHNA and CDR2 YNFKEQ. V lost 3 bases and J lost 4; bases outside the gene matches: 8. This CDR3 has 15 residues. Original analysis: Reference gene primer amplification gave nucleated cell count estimates. Some clones are missing from TCRdb's copy, which holds only in-frame ones; the method was immunoSEQ multiplex PCR. Clone size and the V and J calls come from that table; the DNA yielded D and trimming. The sample gives 200,000 to 300,000 clones, around 87% of which show up once; roughly 5% is in the top ten. Patients from Seattle were sampled longitudinally, starting during active infection.

This clonotype originated in a woman in her sixties or seventies with COVID-19, enrolled during active disease. J is TRBJ2-5 and V is TRBV4-2, with 7 bases identical to TRBD2. The material sequenced was peripheral blood. The CDR3 nucleotides are TGTGCCAGCAGCCAGCAAGCGGGAAAGGGAGAGACCCAGTACTTC. This translates into CASSQQAGKGETQYF.